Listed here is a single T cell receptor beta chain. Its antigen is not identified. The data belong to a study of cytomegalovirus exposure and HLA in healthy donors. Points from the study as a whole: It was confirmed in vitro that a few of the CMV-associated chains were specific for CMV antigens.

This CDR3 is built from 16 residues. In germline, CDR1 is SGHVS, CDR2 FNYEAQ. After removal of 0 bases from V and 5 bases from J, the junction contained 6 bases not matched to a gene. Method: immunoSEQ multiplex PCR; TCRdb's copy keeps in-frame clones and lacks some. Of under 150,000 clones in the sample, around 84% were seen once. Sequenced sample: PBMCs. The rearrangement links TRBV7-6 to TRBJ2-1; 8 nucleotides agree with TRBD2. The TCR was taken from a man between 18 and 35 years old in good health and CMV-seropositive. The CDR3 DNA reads TGTGCCAGCAGCTTAGCCGGGACTAGTTCGAACAATGAGCAGTTCTTC. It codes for CASSLAGTSSNNEQFF.